Detailed here is one TCR beta chain. The sample originates from a study of shared T cell receptors in the human thymus. Sequencing used immunoSEQ multiplex PCR; TCRdb keeps in-frame clones, though not all of them. The sample gives 720,000 or so clones, 75% to 90% of which show up once; more than 0.008% is in the top ten. The same data also went into a second study, on human thymus T cells. That paper states: The donors were infants in Finland with congenital heart defects, otherwise immunologically healthy. Thymus tissue for the work was resected from patients undergoing corrective heart surgery. Gene usage for V and J segments appeared biased in thymic and blood repertoires. Thymic repertoires from unrelated individuals overlapped highly, related research reported.

The receptor was isolated from a girl less than two years old with a congenital heart defect. Sequenced sample: thymocytes.

CDR3 DNA sequence: TGCGCCAGCAGCCCCCAGCCGAACAGGTCCAACTCTGGGGCCAACGTCCTGACTTTC. Translation gives CASSPQPNRSNSGANVLTF. The V call is TRBV4-3, the J call TRBJ2-6, with D tentatively TRBD1 (5 bases). The CDR3 spans 19 residues. V was shortened by 4 bases and J by 0 bases, with 19 bases between the two germline ends. The germline V gene encodes CDR1 LGHNA and CDR2 YSLEER.